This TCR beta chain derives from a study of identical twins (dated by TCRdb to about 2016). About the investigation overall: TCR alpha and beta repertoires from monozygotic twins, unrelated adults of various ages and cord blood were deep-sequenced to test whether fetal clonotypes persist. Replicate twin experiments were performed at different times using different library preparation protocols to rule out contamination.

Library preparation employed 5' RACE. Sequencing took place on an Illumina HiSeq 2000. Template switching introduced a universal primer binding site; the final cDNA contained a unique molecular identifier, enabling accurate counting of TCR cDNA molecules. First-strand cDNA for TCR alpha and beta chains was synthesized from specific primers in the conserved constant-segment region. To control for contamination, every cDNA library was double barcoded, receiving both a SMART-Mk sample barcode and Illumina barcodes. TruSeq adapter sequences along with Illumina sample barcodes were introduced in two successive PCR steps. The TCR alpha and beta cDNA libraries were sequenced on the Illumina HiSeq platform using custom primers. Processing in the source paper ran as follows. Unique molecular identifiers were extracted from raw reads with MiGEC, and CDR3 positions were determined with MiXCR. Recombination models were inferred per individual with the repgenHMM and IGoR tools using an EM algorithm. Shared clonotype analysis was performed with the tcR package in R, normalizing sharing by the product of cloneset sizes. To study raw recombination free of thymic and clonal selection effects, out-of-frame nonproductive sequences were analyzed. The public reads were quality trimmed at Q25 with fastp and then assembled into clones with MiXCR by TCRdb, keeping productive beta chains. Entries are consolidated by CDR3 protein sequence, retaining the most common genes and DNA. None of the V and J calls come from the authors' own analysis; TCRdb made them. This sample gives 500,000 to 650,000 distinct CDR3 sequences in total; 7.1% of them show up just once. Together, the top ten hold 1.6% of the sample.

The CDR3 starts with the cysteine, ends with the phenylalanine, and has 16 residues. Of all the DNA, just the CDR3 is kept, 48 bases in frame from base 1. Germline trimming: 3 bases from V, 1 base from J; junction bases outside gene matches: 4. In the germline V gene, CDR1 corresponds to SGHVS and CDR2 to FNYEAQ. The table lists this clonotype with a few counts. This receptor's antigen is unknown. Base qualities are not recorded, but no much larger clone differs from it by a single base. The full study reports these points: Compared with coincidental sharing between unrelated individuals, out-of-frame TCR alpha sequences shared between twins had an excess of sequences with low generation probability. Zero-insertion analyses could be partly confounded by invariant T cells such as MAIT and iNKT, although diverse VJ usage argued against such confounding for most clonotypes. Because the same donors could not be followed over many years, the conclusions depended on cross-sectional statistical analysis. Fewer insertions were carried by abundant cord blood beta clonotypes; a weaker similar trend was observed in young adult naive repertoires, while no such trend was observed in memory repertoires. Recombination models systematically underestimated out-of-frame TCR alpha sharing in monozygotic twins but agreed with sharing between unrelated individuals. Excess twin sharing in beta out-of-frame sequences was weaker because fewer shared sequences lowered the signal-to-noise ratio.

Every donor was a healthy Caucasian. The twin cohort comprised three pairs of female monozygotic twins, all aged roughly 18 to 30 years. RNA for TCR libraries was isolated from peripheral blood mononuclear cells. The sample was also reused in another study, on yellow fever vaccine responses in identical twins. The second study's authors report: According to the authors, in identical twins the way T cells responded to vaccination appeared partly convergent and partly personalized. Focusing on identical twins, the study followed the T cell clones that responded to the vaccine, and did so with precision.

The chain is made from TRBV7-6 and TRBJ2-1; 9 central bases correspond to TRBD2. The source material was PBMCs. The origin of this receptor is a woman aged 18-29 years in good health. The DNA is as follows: TGTGCCAGCAGCTTTAGCGGGGGCCAATCCTACAATGAGCAGTTCTTC. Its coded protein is CASSFSGGQSYNEQFF.